This passage covers 7 T cell receptor beta chains from one sample sequenced in a study of cytomegalovirus exposure and HLA in healthy donors (dated by TCRdb to 2017 to 2019). Libraries came from the immunoSEQ multiplex PCR assay. For the multiplex PCR, a mixture combining 60 forward primers for TCR Vbeta segments and 13 reverse primers for TCR Jbeta segments was used. TCRdb provides this immuneACCESS table in a form limited to in-frame rearrangements. Some clones are lacking; in checked studies, under half of them reflect an unresolved V gene, and why the rest are absent is not known. Counted in this sample were around 220,000 clones; around 83% of them appeared once. The ten largest clones take up 1.1% to 1.5% of the sample. The sequenced sample was PBMCs. These receptors all stem from a girl aged 5-17 years in good health and CMV-seronegative.

The chain recombines TRBV29-1 with TRBJ2-5; TRBD1 matches 7 bases. CDR1 and CDR2 from the germline V gene are SQVTM and ANQGSEA. The CDR3 contains 16 residues. With 1 base clipped from V and 2 bases from J, the junction kept 10 bases outside the gene matches. The CDR3 is CSVEVVKGQPQETQYF. CDR3 DNA sequence: TGCAGCGTTGAAGTCGTAAAGGGACAGCCACAAGAGACCCAGTACTTC.

In DNA, the CDR3 is TGCGCCAGCAGCATACTAGCGGTCCAAGAGACCCAGTACTTC. Translation: CASSILAVQETQYF. V usage is TRBV5-1 and J usage is TRBJ2-5; 8 bases are a match to TRBD2. The CDR3 sequence is 14 residues long. V lost 4 bases to trimming and J lost 1 base; unmatched junction nucleotides: 3. Germline V CDR1 and CDR2: SGHRS, YFSETQ.

The chain employs TRBV19 and TRBJ2-2; 11 bases fit TRBD2. The V segment lost 8 bases and the J segment 13 bases; nucleotides outside the gene matches: 12. The CDR3 covers 14 residues. Germline lookup yields CDR1 LNHDA and CDR2 SQIVND (reference sequence). CDR3 coding DNA: TGTGCCAGTCATATAGCGGGAGGGCCTGATGGGCTGTTTTTT. Its translation: CASHIAGGPDGLFF.

V is TRBV7-9 and J is TRBJ2-2, with D maybe TRBD2 (6 bases). The CDR3 is made up of 12 amino acids. The V end lost 5 bases, the J end lost 5 bases, and 6 bases lay between the germline ends. The V gene's germline CDR1 is SEHNR and CDR2 FQNEAQ (reference sequence). CDR3 residues: CASSAGTGELFF. The CDR3 DNA reads as TGTGCCAGCAGCGCGGGGACCGGGGAGCTGTTTTTT.

The chain joins TRBV27 to TRBJ1-2, with D maybe TRBD1 (5 bases). The CDR3 has 14 residues. Germline loops: CDR1 MNHEY, CDR2 SMNVEV (reference sequence). Deletions cut 3 bases from V and 8 bases from J, with 16 bases between. The CDR3 is CASSFLTATGGYTF. CDR3 coding DNA: TGTGCCAGCAGTTTTCTGACAGCGACCGGGGGCTACACCTTC.

This chain connects TRBV19 to TRBJ1-6; D not certain. Between the trimmed V and J ends, which lost 6 bases and 0 bases, there was a span of 15 bases. The CDR3 is 17 amino acids. Germline V CDR1 and CDR2: LNHDA, SQIVND (reference sequence). The CDR3 protein is CASRVMGGSSYNSPLHF. As DNA, the CDR3 is TGTGCCAGTAGGGTTATGGGCGGGAGCTCCTATAATTCACCCCTCCACTTT.

V and J are TRBV7-7 and TRBJ1-4, with D perhaps matching TRBD1 (5 bases). Germline CDR1 is SSHAT and CDR2 is FNYEAQ (reference sequence). V lost 1 base and J lost 6, with 15 bases in between. The CDR3 sequence is 16 residues long. As DNA, the CDR3 is TGTGCCAGCAGCTTAGATGTTCGGACAACGGATGAAAAACTGTTTTTT. Translation: CASSLDVRTTDEKLFF.